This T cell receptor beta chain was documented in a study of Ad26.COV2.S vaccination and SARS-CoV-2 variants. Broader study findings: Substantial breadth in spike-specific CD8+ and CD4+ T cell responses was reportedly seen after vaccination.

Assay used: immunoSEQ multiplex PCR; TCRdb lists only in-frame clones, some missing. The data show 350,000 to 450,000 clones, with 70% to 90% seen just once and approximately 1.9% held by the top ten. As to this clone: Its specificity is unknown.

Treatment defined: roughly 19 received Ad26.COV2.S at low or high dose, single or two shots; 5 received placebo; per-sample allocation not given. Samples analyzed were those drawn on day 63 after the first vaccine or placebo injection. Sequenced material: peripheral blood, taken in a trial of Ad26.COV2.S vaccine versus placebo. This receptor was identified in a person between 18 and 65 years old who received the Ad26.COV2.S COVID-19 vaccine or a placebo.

The CDR3 is CASMVENSPLHF. The CDR3 nucleotides read TGTGCCAGCATGGTCGAAAATTCACCCCTCCACTTT. The chain uses TRBV2 and TRBJ1-6; D gene uncertain. Per the germline V gene, CDR1 is SNHLY and CDR2 is FYNNEI. Trimming took off 7 bases at V and 7 bases at J, with 8 bases between the two ends. The CDR3 is 12 residues long.